A selection of T cell receptor beta chains follows, all from one sample in a study of blood T cell repertoires in COVID-19. The repertoire was sequenced with immunoSEQ multiplex PCR; TCRdb's copy has only in-frame clones and lacks some. The sample contains approximately 200,000 clones, roughly 80% of which appear only once. The sequenced sample was peripheral blood. These receptors all stem from a woman aged 80 or older with acute or convalescent COVID-19. Both conserved end residues are part of each CDR3. Fields, in order: D gene, clone size, J gene, V gene, CDR3 protein, CDR3 DNA. D genes are given only for firm matches. A clone size is listed for some rows: how often the clone was seen (once, few, many), or a class if it is expanded.

>-|few|TRBJ1-5|TRBV28
CASRPAPTGTNQPQHF
TGTGCCAGCAGACCAGCCCCGACAGGAACAAATCAGCCCCAGCATTTT
>-|-|TRBJ1-1|TRBV21-1
CASSGGALGESEAFF
TGTGCCAGCAGCGGGGGGGCTCTGGGAGAATCGGAAGCTTTCTTT
>TRBD1|-|TRBJ1-3|TRBV19
CASSSDRGASGNTIYF
TGTGCCAGTAGTTCTGACAGGGGTGCATCTGGAAACACCATATATTTT
>TRBD2|-|TRBJ2-5|TRBV19
CASSPGLAGGVETQYF
TGTGCCAGTAGTCCGGGACTAGCGGGGGGCGTGGAGACCCAGTACTTC
>TRBD2|-|TRBJ2-7|TRBV29-1
CSVTGTSGYSYEQYF
TGCAGCGTTACCGGGACTAGCGGTTACTCCTACGAGCAGTACTTC
>-|-|TRBJ2-5|TRBV27
CASSLSWVAAQETQYF
TGTGCCAGCAGCCTTAGTTGGGTAGCGGCTCAAGAGACCCAGTACTTC
>TRBD2|-|TRBJ2-3|TRBV7-2
CASSTRLAGDSDTQYF
TGTGCCAGCAGCACCCGACTAGCGGGGGATTCAGATACGCAGTATTTT
>TRBD2|-|TRBJ2-7|TRBV28
CASSRGSSGRYYEQYF
TGTGCCAGCAGCCGGGGCTCTAGCGGGAGATACTACGAGCAGTACTTC
>-|few|TRBJ2-1|TRBV5-6
CASSIGQARQFF
TGTGCCAGCAGCATTGGCCAAGCGAGGCAGTTCTTC
>-|-|TRBJ1-2|TRBV4-3
CASSQGGELNHGYTF
TGCGCCAGCAGCCAAGGCGGGGAATTGAACCATGGCTACACCTTC
>TRBD1|few|TRBJ2-7|TRBV11-2
CASSPKLQGELGYEQYF
TGTGCCAGCAGCCCGAAACTACAGGGGGAACTTGGCTACGAGCAGTACTTC
>-|few|TRBJ2-2|TRBV11-3
CATRTAAAGELFF
TGTGCCACTAGAACGGCGGCGGCCGGGGAGCTGTTTTTT
>-|-|TRBJ2-1|TRBV10-1
CASRRVGQSYNEQFF
TGCGCCAGCAGAAGGGTCGGACAGTCCTACAATGAGCAGTTCTTC
>-|-|TRBJ2-5|TRBV7-2
CASSLGSASKQETQYF
TGTGCCAGCAGCTTAGGTTCAGCGAGTAAGCAAGAGACCCAGTACTTC
>TRBD2|-|TRBJ2-5|TRBV5-1
CASSAMGREEETQYF
TGCGCCAGCAGCGCGATGGGCCGGGAGGAAGAGACCCAGTACTTC
>TRBD1|-|TRBJ1-2|TRBV7-3
CASSHGQGYGYTF
TGTGCCAGCAGCCATGGACAGGGCTATGGCTACACCTTC
>TRBD1|-|TRBJ2-1|TRBV24-1
CATSDPGTENNEQFF
TGTGCCACCAGTGATCCCGGGACAGAGAACAATGAGCAGTTCTTC
>-|many|TRBJ2-4|TRBV2
CASSKDLEAQNIQYF
TGTGCCAGCAGTAAGGACCTGGAGGCCCAAAACATTCAGTACTTC
>-|once|TRBJ2-7|TRBV9
CASSVDGPTGEQYF
TGTGCCAGCAGCGTAGACGGCCCTACGGGGGAGCAGTACTTC
>TRBD2|-|TRBJ2-1|TRBV7-2
CASSLIRLAFEQFF
TGTGCCAGCAGCTTAATTCGACTAGCTTTTGAGCAGTTCTTC
>TRBD1|-|TRBJ2-1|TRBV2
CASSVDRFGYNEQFF
TGTGCCAGCAGTGTGGACAGGTTCGGCTACAATGAGCAGTTCTTC
>TRBD1|-|TRBJ2-3|TRBV6-1
CASSDLGQANTDTQYF
TGTGCCAGCAGTGATTTGGGACAGGCCAACACAGATACGCAGTATTTT
>-|-|TRBJ1-2|TRBV18
CASSPNPGSWRDGYTF
TGTGCCAGCTCACCGAATCCGGGCTCCTGGAGGGATGGCTACACCTTC
>-|-|TRBJ1-5|TRBV19
CASSITARVGGQPQHF
TGTGCCAGTAGTATCACAGCCAGGGTCGGGGGTCAGCCCCAGCATTTT
>-|-|TRBJ2-7|TRBV4-1
CASSQAGQIYEQYF
TGCGCCAGCAGCCAAGCAGGACAGATTTACGAGCAGTACTTC
>TRBD2|-|TRBJ2-2|TRBV7-7
CASSLNPLAGNTGELFF
TGTGCTAGCAGCTTAAATCCTCTAGCGGGAAACACCGGGGAGCTGTTTTTT
>-|few|TRBJ1-4|TRBV30
CAWSVRGISNEKLFF
TGTGCCTGGAGCGTCAGAGGCATCTCTAATGAAAAACTGTTTTTT
>-|-|TRBJ2-3|TRBV6-5
CASSYSAHLPDTQYF
TGTGCCAGCAGTTACTCTGCACACCTCCCGGATACGCAGTATTTT
>-|-|TRBJ2-1|TRBV5-1
CASSGYKPQGAFLSNEQFF
TGCGCCAGCAGCGGATACAAACCGCAGGGCGCCTTTCTTTCCAATGAGCAGTTCTTC
>TRBD1|once|TRBJ1-6|TRBV7-3
CASSLGQDNSPLHF
TGTGCCAGCAGTCTTGGACAGGATAATTCACCCCTCCACTTT